This TCR beta chain comes out of a study of blood T cell repertoires in COVID-19. The wider study: Specimens from acute and convalescent COVID-19 originated in the United States, Italy and Spain. From T cells, B-cell-depleted T cells, or PBMCs came the material, which was cDNA or gDNA.

Per the study methods: Cell counts per sample came from amplifying reference gene primers. Repertoires were generated with immunoSEQ multiplex PCR, while TCRdb's copy carries only in-frame clones and drops some. V, J and clone size derive from that table, while D and trimming were established from the DNA sequence. The table includes over 40,000 clones, approximately 88% detected once. V was trimmed by 4 bases and J by 0 bases, leaving 23 bases between them. Germline lookup yields CDR1 SGHTS and CDR2 YDEGEE. The CDR3 extends over 19 amino acids. The chain couples TRBV5-8 to TRBJ1-3; D remains ambiguous. Sequencing was done on a sample of peripheral blood. The TCR comes from a human donor in a cohort sampled during active COVID-19. CDR3 sequence: CASSHKSGKAYSSGNTIYF. CDR3 nucleotide sequence: TGTGCCAGCAGCCATAAGTCCGGGAAAGCATATAGCTCTGGAAACACCATATATTTT.